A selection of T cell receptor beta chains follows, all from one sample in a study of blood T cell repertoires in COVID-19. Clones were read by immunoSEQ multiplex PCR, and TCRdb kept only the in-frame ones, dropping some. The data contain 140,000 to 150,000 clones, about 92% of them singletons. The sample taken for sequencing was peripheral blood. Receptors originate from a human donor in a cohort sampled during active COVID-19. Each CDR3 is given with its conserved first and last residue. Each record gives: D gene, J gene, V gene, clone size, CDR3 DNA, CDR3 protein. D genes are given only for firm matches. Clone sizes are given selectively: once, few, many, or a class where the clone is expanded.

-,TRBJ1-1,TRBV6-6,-,TGTGCCAGCAGTTATCCTTCGAGCACTGAAGCTTTCTTT,CASSYPSSTEAFF
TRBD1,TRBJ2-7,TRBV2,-,TGTGCCAGCAATAAACCCCGACAGGGGGCATTCTACGAGCAGTACTTC,CASNKPRQGAFYEQYF
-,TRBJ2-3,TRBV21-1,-,TGTGCCAGCAACAGGGGCTCGTTGGCTGGGACGCAGTATTTT,CASNRGSLAGTQYF
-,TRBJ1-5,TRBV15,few,TGTGCCACCAGCCCCAGCAGGGGCAATCAGCCCCAGCATTTT,CATSPSRGNQPQHF
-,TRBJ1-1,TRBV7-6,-,TGTGCCAGCAGCTTATTGGGGCGCGGGGACACTGAAGCTTTCTTT,CASSLLGRGDTEAFF
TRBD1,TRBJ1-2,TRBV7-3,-,TGTGCCAGCAGCTGGACAGGGGGCGCGGATATTGCGAATGGCTACACCTTC,CASSWTGGADIANGYTF
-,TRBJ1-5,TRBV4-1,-,TGCGCCAGCAGCCAAGACCGGGAACAGCCCCAGCATTTT,CASSQDREQPQHF
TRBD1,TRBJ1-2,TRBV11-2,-,TGTGCCAGCAGCGCCCACCCGGGACAGGGGAACTATGGCTACACCTTC,CASSAHPGQGNYGYTF
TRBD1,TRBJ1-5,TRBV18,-,TGTGCCAGCTCCCGACAGGGAACGGGTCAGCCCCAGCATTTT,CASSRQGTGQPQHF
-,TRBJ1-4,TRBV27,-,TGTGCCAGCAGTTTAACGGTTGCAACTAATGAAAAACTGTTTTTT,CASSLTVATNEKLFF
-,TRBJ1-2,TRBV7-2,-,TGTGCCAGCAGCTTATCAGGGGCCTATGGCTACACCTTC,CASSLSGAYGYTF
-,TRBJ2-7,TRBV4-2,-,TGTGCCAGCAGCCAATCCGCCAGGGGATACGAGCAGTACTTC,CASSQSARGYEQYF
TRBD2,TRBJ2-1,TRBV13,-,TGTGCCAGCAGCTGGACTAGCGGGGCGACGATCTCCTACAATGAGCAGTTCTTC,CASSWTSGATISYNEQFF
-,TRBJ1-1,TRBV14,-,TGTGCCAGCAGCCAACTTATGAGGCCTGAAGCTTTCTTT,CASSQLMRPEAFF
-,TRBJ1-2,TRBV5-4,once,TGTGCCAGCAGCTTATGGGGAGGAGGGGACTATGGCTACACCTTC,CASSLWGGGDYGYTF
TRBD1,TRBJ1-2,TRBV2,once,TGTGCCAGCGGTGGGACAGCTGGCTACACCTTC,CASGGTAGYTF
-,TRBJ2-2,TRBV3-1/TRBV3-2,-,TGTGCCAGCAGCCTGAGGGGGACCGGGGAGCTGTTTTTT,CASSLRGTGELFF
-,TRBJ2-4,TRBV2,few,TGTGCCAGCACTTTGAGATTAGCCAAAAACATTCAGTACTTC,CASTLRLAKNIQYF
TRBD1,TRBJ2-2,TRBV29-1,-,TGCAGCGTGACCGGGACAGGGGGCGGGGAGCTGTTTTTT,CSVTGTGGGELFF
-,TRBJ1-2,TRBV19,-,TGTGCCAGTAGGACCGGGACTTTCTATGGCTACACCTTC,CASRTGTFYGYTF
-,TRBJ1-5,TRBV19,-,TGTGCCAGTAGTATAGCCACGGGGGGGCATGAGCCCCAGCATTTT,CASSIATGGHEPQHF
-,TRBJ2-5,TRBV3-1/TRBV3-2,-,TGTGCCAGCAGCGATACAGACTCCCCACGGGGGACCCAGTACTTC,CASSDTDSPRGTQYF